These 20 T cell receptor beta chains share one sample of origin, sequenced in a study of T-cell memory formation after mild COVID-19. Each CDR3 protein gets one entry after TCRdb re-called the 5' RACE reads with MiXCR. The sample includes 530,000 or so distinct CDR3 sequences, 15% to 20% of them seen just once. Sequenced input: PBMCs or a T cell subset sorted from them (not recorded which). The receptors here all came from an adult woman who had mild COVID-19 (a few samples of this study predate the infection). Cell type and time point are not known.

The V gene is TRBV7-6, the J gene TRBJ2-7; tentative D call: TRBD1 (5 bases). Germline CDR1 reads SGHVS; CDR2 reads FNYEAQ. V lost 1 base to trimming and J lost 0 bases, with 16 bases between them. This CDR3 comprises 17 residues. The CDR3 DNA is TGTGCCAGCAGCTTAGGGCGCGTGTCAGGGTCCTCCTACGAGCAGTACTTC. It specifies CASSLGRVSGSSYEQYF. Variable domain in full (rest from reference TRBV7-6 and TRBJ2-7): GAGVSQSPRYKVTKRGQDVALRCDPISGHVSLYWYRQALGQGPEFLTYFNYEAQQDKSGLPNDRFSAERPEGSISTLTIQRTEQRDSAMYRCASSLGRVSGSSYEQYFGPGTRLTVT.

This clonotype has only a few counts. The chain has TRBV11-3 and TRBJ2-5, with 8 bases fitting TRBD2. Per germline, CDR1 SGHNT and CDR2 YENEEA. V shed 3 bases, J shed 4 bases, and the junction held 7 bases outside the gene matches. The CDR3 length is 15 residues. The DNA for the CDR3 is TGTGCCAGCAGCTTGGGACTAGGGGTCGGAGAGACCCAGTACTTC. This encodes CASSLGLGVGETQYF.

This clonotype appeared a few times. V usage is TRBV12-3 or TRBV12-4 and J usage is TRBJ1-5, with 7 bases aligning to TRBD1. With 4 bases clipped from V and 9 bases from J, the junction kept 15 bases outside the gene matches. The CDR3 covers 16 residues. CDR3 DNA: TGTGCCAGCAGTTCTCACCCGACAGGGAAAATCGCGCCCCAGCATTTT. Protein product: CASSSHPTGKIAPQHF.

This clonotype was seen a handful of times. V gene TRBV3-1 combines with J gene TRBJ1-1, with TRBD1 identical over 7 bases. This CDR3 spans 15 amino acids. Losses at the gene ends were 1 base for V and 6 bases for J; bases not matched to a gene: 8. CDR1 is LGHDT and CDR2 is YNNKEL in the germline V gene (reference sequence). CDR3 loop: CASSQGATGRAEAFF. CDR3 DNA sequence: TGTGCCAGCAGCCAAGGGGCGACAGGGCGGGCTGAAGCTTTCTTT.

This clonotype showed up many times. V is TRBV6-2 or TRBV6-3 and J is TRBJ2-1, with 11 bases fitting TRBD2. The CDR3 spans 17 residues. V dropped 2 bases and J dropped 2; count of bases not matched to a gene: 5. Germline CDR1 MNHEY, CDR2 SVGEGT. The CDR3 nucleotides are TGTGCCAGCAGTTACCACGAGACTAGCGGGACCTACAATGAGCAGTTCTTC. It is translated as CASSYHETSGTYNEQFF.

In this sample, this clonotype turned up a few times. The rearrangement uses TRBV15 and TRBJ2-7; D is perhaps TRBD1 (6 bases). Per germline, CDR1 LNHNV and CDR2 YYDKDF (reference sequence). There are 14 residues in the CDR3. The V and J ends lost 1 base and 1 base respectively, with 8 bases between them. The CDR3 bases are TGTGCCACCAGCAGAGGCGACAGGTCCTACGAGCAGTACTTC. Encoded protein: CATSRGDRSYEQYF.

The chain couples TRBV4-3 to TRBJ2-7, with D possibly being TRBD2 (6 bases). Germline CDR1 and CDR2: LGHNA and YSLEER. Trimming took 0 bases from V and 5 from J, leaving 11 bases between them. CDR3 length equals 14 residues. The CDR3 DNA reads TGCGCCAGCAGCCAAGATTCGGGGGTCAACGAGCAGTACTTC. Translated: CASSQDSGVNEQYF.

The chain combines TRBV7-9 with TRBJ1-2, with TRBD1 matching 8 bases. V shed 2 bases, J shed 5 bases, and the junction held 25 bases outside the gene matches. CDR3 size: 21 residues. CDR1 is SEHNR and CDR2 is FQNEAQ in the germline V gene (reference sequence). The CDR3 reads CASSLLGGAGTGGSLGYGYTF. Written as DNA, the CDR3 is TGTGCCAGCAGCTTATTAGGAGGAGCCGGGACAGGCGGTAGCCTGGGATATGGCTACACCTTC. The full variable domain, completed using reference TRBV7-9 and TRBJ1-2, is DTGVSQNPRHKITKRGQNVTFRCDPISEHNRLYWYRQTLGQGPEFLTYFQNEAQLEKSRLLSDRFSAERPKGSFSTLEIQRTEQGDSAMYLCASSLLGGAGTGGSLGYGYTFGSGTRLTVV.

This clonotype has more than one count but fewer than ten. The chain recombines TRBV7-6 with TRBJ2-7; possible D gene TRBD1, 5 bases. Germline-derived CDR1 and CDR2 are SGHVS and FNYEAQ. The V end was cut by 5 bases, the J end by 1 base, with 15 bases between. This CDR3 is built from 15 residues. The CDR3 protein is CASSLQEGLSYEQYF. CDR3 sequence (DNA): TGTGCCAGCAGCCTACAGGAAGGGCTTTCCTACGAGCAGTACTTC.

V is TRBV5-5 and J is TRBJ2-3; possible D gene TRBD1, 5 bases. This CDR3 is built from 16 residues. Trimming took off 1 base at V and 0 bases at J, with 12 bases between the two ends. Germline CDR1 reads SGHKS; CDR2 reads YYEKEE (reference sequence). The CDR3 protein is CASSLWRQQSTDTQYF. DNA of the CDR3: TGTGCCAGCAGCTTGTGGCGACAGCAGAGCACAGATACGCAGTATTTT.

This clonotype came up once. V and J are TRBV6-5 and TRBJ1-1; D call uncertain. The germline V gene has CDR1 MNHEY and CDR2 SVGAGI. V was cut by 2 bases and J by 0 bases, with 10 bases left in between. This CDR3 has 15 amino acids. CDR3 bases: TGTGCCAGCAGTTACCTTCCCTCCATGAACACTGAAGCTTTCTTT. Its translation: CASSYLPSMNTEAFF.

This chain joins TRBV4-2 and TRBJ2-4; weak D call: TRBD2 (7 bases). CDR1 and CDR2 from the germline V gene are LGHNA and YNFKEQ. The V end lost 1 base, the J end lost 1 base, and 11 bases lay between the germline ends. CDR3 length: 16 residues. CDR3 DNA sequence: TGTGCCAGCAGCCAAGTAGGGGGAGGGGCCAAAAACATTCAGTACTTC. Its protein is CASSQVGGGAKNIQYF.

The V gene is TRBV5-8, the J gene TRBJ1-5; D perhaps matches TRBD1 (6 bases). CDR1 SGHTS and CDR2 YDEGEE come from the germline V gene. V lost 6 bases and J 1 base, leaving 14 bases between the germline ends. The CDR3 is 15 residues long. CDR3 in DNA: TGTGCCAGCACCCCGGGACACAGGAGCAATCAGCCCCAGCATTTT. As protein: CASTPGHRSNQPQHF.

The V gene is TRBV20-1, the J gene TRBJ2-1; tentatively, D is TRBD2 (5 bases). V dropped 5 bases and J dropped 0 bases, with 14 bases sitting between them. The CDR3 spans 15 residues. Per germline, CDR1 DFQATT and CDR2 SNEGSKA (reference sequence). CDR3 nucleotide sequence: TGCAGTGCTTTAGGTGTCCGGGGCTCCTACAATGAGCAGTTCTTC. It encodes CSALGVRGSYNEQFF.

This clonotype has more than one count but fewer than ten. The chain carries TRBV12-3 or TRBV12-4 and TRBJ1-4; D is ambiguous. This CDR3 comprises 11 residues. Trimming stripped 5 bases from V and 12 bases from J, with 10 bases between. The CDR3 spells CASSLGKELFF. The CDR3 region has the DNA TGTGCCAGCAGTCTGGGGAAGGAACTGTTTTTT.

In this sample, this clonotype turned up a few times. The CDR3 bases are TGCGCCAGCAGCCAATCAAGGGTGGGCAATCAGCCCCAGCATTTT. This translates into CASSQSRVGNQPQHF. J is TRBJ1-5 and V is TRBV4-1, with D uncertain. V was clipped by 2 bases and J by 2 bases, with 10 bases between them. The CDR3 loop spans 15 amino acids. Germline CDR1 MGHRA, CDR2 YSYEKL.

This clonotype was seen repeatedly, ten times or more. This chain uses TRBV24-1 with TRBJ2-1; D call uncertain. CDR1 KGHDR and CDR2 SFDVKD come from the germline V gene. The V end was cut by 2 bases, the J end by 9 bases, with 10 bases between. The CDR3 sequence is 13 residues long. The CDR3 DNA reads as TGTGCCACCAGTGATTACGTCCGCGGTGAGCAGTTCTTC. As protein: CATSDYVRGEQFF.

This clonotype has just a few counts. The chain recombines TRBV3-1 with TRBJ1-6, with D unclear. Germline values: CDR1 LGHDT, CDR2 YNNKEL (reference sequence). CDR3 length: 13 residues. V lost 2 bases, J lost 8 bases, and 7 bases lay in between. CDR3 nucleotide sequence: TGTGCCAGCAGCCAACAGGCTTATTCACCCCTCCACTTT. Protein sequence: CASSQQAYSPLHF.

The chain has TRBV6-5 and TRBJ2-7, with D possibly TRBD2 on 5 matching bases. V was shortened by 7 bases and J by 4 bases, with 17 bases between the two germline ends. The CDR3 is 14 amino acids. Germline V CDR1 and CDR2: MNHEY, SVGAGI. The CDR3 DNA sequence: TGTGCCAGCACCGGCGACGGAGCGGCGTACGAGCAGTACTTC. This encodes CASTGDGAAYEQYF.

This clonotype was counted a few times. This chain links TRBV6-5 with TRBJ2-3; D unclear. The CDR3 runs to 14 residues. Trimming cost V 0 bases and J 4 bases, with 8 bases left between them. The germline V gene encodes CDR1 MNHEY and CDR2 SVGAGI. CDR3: CASSYSVTPDTQYF. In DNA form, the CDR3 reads TGTGCCAGCAGTTACTCAGTAACCCCAGATACGCAGTATTTT.